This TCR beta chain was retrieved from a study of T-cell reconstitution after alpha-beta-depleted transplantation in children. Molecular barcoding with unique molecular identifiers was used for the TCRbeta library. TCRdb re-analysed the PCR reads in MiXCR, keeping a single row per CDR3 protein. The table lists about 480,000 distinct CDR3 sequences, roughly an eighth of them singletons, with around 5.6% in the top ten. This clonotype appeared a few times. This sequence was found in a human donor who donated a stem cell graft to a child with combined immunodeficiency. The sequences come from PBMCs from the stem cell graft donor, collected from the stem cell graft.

CDR3 sequence (DNA): TGCGCCAGCAGCCAAGAGAAGACAGGCATTACTGAAGCTTTCTTT. The encoded protein is CASSQEKTGITEAFF. The chain employs TRBV4-3 and TRBJ1-1; D perhaps matches TRBD1 (6 bases). Trimming pared 0 bases from V and 5 bases from J, leaving 13 bases between. Germline loops: CDR1 LGHNA, CDR2 YSLEER. The CDR3 runs to 15 residues.